These 14 T cell receptor beta chains were all obtained from the same sample, sequenced in a study of regulatory T cells in long-lasting Graves disease. iRepertoire HTBI primers and Arm-PCR of CDR3 regions built TCR beta libraries. Via MiXCR, TCRdb re-called the multiplex PCR reads, giving one row per CDR3 protein. The table shows a few hundred thousand distinct CDR3 sequences, with 15% to 20% occurring only once. Time point denoted: newly diagnosed GD, antithyroid drugs for less than 3 months. From RNA extracted from PBMCs, the TCR library was made. A further study also used this sample, focusing on T cells in Graves' hyperthyroidism and ophthalmopathy.

The sequences come from peripheral blood mononuclear cells (PBMCs), collected at new diagnosis, from a patient treated with antithyroid drugs. All receptors come from a man aged 40-55 years with Graves disease.

CDR3 sequence (DNA): TGTGCCAGCAGCGAATTCCAGGGCCAAGAGACCCAGTACTTC. Translating it yields CASSEFQGQETQYF. The chain joins TRBV3-1 to TRBJ2-5; the D gene is possibly TRBD1 (5 bases). Between the trimmed V and J ends, which lost 5 bases and 1 base, there was a span of 11 bases. The CDR3 is 14 residues long. CDR1 and CDR2 (germline): LGHDT, YNNKEL (reference sequence).

As to this clonotype: It may be a read error: a sequence one base away is much more abundant. The chain links TRBV10-3 to TRBJ2-7; D unclear. Trimming removed 5 bases at V and 3 bases at J, with 11 bases between. There are 13 residues in the CDR3. Germline loops: CDR1 ENHRY, CDR2 SYGVKD. The CDR3 coding sequence is TGTGCCATCAGTCTGGCAGCTAGCTACGAGCAGTACTTC. Translation: CAISLAASYEQYF.

This clonotype has at least ten counts. V and J are TRBV5-1 and TRBJ2-7; TRBD1 aligns across 10 bases. Germline-derived CDR1 and CDR2 are SGHRS and YFSETQ. CDR3 length equals 13 residues. The V segment lost 3 bases and the J segment 3 bases; nucleotides outside the gene matches: 0. CDR3 nucleotide sequence: TGCGCCAGCAGCTGGACAGGGGGCTACGAGCAGTACTTC. Residues: CASSWTGGYEQYF.

This clonotype has more than one count but fewer than ten. This sequence joins TRBV19 and TRBJ2-1, with D unclear. The CDR3 spans 12 residues. The V end was cut by 4 bases, the J end by 8 bases, with 9 bases between. CDR1 and CDR2 (germline): LNHDA, SQIVND (reference sequence). As DNA, the CDR3 is TGTGCCAGTAGTAGTGGGTGGCATGAGCAGTTCTTC. It specifies CASSSGWHEQFF.

This clonotype has ten or more counts. The chain uses TRBV7-9 and TRBJ2-1; 9 bases are shared with TRBD1. Trimming cost V 2 bases and J 8 bases; bases outside gene matches: 7. The CDR3 has 15 amino acids. In germline, CDR1 is SEHNR, CDR2 FQNEAQ (reference sequence). CDR3 loop: CASSLSDRGWDEQFF. The DNA of the CDR3 is TGTGCCAGCAGCTTATCGGACAGGGGATGGGATGAGCAGTTCTTC.

This clonotype turned up a few times. Since a much larger clone is just one base distant, this may be a read error. The CDR3: CASSLGVSGSQETQYF. In nucleotides, the CDR3 is TGCGCCAGCAGCTTGGGAGTTAGCGGAAGCCAAGAGACCCAGTACTTC. V gene TRBV5-1 combines with J gene TRBJ2-5; TRBD2 is a possible D gene (6 bases). Deletions cut 0 bases from V and 1 base from J, with 13 bases between. The CDR3 length is 16 residues. Germline CDR1 reads SGHRS; CDR2 reads YFSETQ.

This clonotype was detected many times. This rearrangement joins TRBV5-1 to TRBJ2-1, with 8 bases that match TRBD1. The CDR3 consists of 16 residues. V lost 3 bases and J lost 8; bases outside the gene matches: 13. CDR1 SGHRS and CDR2 YFSETQ come from the germline V gene. The CDR3 loop reads CASSWDGQGQLHEQFF. As DNA, the CDR3 is TGCGCCAGCAGCTGGGACGGACAGGGTCAGTTGCATGAGCAGTTCTTC.

This clonotype was counted many times. The CDR3 region is CASSALVPVYGDTQYF. CDR3 bases: TGTGCCAGCAGTGCTTTGGTCCCCGTGTATGGAGATACGCAGTATTTT. V and J are TRBV2 and TRBJ2-3; D is ambiguous. The CDR3 runs 16 residues. Germline V CDR1 and CDR2: SNHLY, FYNNEI. V lost 4 bases to trimming and J lost 5 bases, with 19 bases between them.

With regard to this clonotype: At one end the junction does not follow the germline gene, possibly because of a read error. In DNA form, the CDR3 reads TGTGCCAGCAGTGCACCGGGACAGACCTCTGGAAACACCACATATTTT. Its translation is CASSAPGQTSGNTTYF. V is TRBV28 and J is TRBJ1-3, with 7 bases identical to TRBD1. Germline values: CDR1 MDHEN, CDR2 SYDVKM. The CDR3 is 16 amino acids.

This chain links TRBV27 with TRBJ1-4, with no clear D. Trimming stripped 0 bases from V and 8 bases from J, with 10 bases between. The CDR3 consists of 14 residues. Germline V lookup: CDR1 MNHEY, CDR2 SMNVEV (reference sequence). As DNA, the CDR3 is TGTGCCAGCAGTTTATCGAGCAGGTTGGAAAAACTGTTTTTT. Translation gives CASSLSSRLEKLFF.

Ten or more counts support this clonotype. The genes are TRBV28 and TRBJ1-2; D possibly corresponds to TRBD1 (5 bases). The CDR3 totals 14 residues. CDR1 MDHEN and CDR2 SYDVKM come from the germline V gene. V lost 5 bases and J 4 bases, leaving 14 bases between the germline ends. The CDR3 DNA reads as TGTGCCAGCAGTCTTACCCGGGGGATCTATGGCTACACCTTC. Residues: CASSLTRGIYGYTF.

The sample holds many counts of this clonotype. This chain links TRBV2 with TRBJ1-5; maybe TRBD1 (6 bases). CDR1 is SNHLY, CDR2 FYNNEI, per germline. The V end was cut by 7 bases, the J end by 4 bases, with 11 bases between. The CDR3 spans 13 residues. The chain's CDR3 is CASTRDTNQPQHF. DNA of the CDR3: TGTGCCAGCACGCGGGACACAAATCAGCCCCAGCATTTT.

The sample holds many counts of this clonotype. This chain connects TRBV11-2 to TRBJ1-6; D not resolved. The germline V and J ends were trimmed by 1 base and 7 bases, with 8 bases remaining between them. Per the germline V gene, CDR1 is SGHAT and CDR2 is FQNNGV. CDR3 length: 14 amino acids. The CDR3 sequence: CASSLVGANSPLHF. For the CDR3, the DNA is TGTGCCAGCAGCTTAGTGGGAGCCAATTCACCCCTCCACTTT.

The chain couples TRBV9 to TRBJ2-5, with 9 bases matching TRBD2. The CDR3 totals 17 residues. The V and J ends lost 3 bases and 0 bases, in that order; junction bases with no gene match: 9. The germline V gene encodes CDR1 SGDLS and CDR2 YYNGEE. CDR3 protein: CASSAPLRTSDQETQYF. For the CDR3, the DNA is TGTGCCAGCAGCGCTCCCCTCCGGACTAGCGACCAAGAGACCCAGTACTTC. The variable domain in full, with the rest retrieved from reference TRBV9 and TRBJ2-5, is DSGVTQTPKHLITATGQRVTLRCSPRSGDLSVYWYQQSLDQGLQFLIQYYNGEERAKGNILERFSAQQFPDLHSELNLSSLELGDSALYFCASSAPLRTSDQETQYFGPGTRLLVL.